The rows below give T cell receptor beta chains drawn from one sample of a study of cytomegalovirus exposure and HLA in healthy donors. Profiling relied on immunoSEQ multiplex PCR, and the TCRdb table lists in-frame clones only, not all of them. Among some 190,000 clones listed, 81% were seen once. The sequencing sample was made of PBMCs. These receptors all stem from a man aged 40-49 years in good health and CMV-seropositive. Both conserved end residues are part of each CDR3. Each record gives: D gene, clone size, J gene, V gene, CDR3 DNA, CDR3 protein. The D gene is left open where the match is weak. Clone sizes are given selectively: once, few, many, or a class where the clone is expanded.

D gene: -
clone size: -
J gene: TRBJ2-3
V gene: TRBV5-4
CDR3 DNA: TGTGCCAGCAGCTTGGTACAGGAACCTAGCACAGATACGCAGTATTTT
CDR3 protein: CASSLVQEPSTDTQYF

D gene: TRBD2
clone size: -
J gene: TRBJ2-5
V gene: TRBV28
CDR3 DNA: TGTGCCAGCAGTTCTAGCGGGAGGGCCGTAAAGACCCAGTACTTC
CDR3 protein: CASSSSGRAVKTQYF

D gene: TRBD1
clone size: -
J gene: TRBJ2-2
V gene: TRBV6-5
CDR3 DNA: TGTGCCAGCAGTCCTACAGGGGCGAACACCGGGGAGCTGTTTTTT
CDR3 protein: CASSPTGANTGELFF

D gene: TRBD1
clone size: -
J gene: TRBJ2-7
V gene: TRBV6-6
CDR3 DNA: TGTGCCAGCAGTCCCGGGACAGGGGGTGAGCAGTACTTC
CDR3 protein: CASSPGTGGEQYF

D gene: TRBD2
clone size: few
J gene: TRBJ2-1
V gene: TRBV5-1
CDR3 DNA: TGCGCCAGCAGCTTAAGTGCTAGCGGGAGCTGGGCTGAGCAGTTCTTC
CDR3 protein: CASSLSASGSWAEQFF

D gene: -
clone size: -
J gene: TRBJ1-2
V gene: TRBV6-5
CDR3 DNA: TGTGCCAGCAGAAAACAGGGACCAAACTATGGCTACACCTTC
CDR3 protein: CASRKQGPNYGYTF

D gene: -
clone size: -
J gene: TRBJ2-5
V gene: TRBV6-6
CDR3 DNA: TGTGCCAGCAGGGAGCTCTTTGCGGGTCGGGAGACCCAGTACTTC
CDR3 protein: CASRELFAGRETQYF

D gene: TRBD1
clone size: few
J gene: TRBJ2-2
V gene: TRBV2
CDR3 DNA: TGTGCCAGCAGCCGACAGGGTGGCACCGGGGAGCTGTTTTTT
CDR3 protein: CASSRQGGTGELFF

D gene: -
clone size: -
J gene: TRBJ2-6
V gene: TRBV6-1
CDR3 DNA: TGTGCCAGCAGCGGTGACAACTCTGGGGCCAACGTCCTGACTTTC
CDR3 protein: CASSGDNSGANVLTF

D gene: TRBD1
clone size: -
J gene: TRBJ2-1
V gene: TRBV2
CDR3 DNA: TGTGCCAGCAGCCACCCGGGACAGGGGGCACCTGAGCAGTTCTTC
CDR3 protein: CASSHPGQGAPEQFF

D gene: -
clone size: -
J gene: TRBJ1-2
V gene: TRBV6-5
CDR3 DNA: TGTGCCAGCAGTTCCGACAGAGCCCGTAACTATGGCTACACCTTC
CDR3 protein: CASSSDRARNYGYTF

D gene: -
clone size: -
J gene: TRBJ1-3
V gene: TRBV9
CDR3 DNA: TGTGCCAGCAGCGTAGGGGGAGGCGGGGGAAACACCATATATTTT
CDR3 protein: CASSVGGGGGNTIYF

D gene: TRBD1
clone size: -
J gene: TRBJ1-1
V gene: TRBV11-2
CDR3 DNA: TGTGCCAGCAGCTTGGGACAGTTGAACACTGAAGCTTTCTTT
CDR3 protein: CASSLGQLNTEAFF

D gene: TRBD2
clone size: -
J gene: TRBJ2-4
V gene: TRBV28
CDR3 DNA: TGTGCCAGCAGTTTATCGGCGGGGGGCTACAAAAACATTCAGTACTTC
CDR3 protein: CASSLSAGGYKNIQYF

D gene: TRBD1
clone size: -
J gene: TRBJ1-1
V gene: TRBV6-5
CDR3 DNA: TGTGCCAGCAGTCCCCGGACAGGGAACACTGAAGCTTTCTTT
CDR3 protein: CASSPRTGNTEAFF

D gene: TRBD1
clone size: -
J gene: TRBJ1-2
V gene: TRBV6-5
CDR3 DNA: TGTGCCAGCAGTTACTCGAAAAGCGGGACAGGGAATGGCTACACCTTC
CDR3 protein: CASSYSKSGTGNGYTF

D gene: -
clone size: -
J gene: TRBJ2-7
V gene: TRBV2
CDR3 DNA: TGTGCCAGCACCCAGGTTCCCTACGAGCAGTACTTC
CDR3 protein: CASTQVPYEQYF

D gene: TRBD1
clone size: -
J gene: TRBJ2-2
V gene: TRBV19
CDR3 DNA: TGTGCCAGTACCCCTGTGCAGGGGGTAACCGGGGAGCTGTTTTTT
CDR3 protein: CASTPVQGVTGELFF

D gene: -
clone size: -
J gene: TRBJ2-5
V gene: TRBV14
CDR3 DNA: TGTGCCAGCAGCCCACGCGAGCAAGAGACCCAGTACTTC
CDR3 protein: CASSPREQETQYF

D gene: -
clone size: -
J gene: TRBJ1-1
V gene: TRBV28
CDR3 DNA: TGTGCCAGCAGTACCCGGCGGGTGACACTGAACACTGAAGCTTTCTTT
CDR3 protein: CASSTRRVTLNTEAFF

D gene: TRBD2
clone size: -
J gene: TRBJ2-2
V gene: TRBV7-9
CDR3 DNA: TGTGCCAGCAGCAAAGGACTAGCGGGAGTCCGCACCGGGGAGCTGTTTTTT
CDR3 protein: CASSKGLAGVRTGELFF

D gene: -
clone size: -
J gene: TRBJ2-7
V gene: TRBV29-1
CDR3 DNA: TGCAGCGCCTCGTACGGGGAGTTGTCGGACGAGCAGTACTTC
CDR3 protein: CSASYGELSDEQYF

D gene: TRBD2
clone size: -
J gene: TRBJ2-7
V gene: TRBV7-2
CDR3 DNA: TGTGCCAGCAGCTCTCCGGGACTAGCCTACGAGCAGTACTTC
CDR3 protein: CASSSPGLAYEQYF

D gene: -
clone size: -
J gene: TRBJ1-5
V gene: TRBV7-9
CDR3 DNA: TGTGCCAGCAGCTTAGCAGGGGGTAGCAATCAGCCCCAGCATTTT
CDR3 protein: CASSLAGGSNQPQHF

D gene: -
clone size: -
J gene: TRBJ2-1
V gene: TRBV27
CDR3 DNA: TGTGCCAGCAGACAAAACTATATCTCCGATGAGCAGTTCTTC
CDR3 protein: CASRQNYISDEQFF

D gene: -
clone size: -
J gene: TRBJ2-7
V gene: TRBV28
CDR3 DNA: TGTGCCAGCAGTTTTACCCCGGGAGTATGGAAGGACTACGAGCAGTACTTC
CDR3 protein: CASSFTPGVWKDYEQYF

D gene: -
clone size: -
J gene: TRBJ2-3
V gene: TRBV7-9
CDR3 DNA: TGTGCCAGCAGCCCTCGGGATAGAAGTACAGATACGCAGTATTTT
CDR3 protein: CASSPRDRSTDTQYF

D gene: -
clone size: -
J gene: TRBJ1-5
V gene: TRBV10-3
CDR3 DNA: TGTGCCATCAGTTCCGACAGGCTGAGCAATCAGCCCCAGCATTTT
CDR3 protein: CAISSDRLSNQPQHF

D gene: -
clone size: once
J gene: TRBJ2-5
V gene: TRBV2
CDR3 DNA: TGTGCCAGCAGTGAAGGGCGTATGGGCGAGACCCAGTACTTC
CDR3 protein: CASSEGRMGETQYF

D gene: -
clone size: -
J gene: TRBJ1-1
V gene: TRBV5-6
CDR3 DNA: TGTGCCAGCAGCTTGAGACAGGCGAACACTGAAGCTTTCTTT
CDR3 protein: CASSLRQANTEAFF

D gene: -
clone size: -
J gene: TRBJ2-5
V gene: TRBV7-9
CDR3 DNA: TGTGCCAGCAGCTTAGGAGACTTGCAAGAGACCCAGTACTTC
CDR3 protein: CASSLGDLQETQYF

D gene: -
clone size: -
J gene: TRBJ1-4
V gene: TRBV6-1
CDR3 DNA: TGTGCCAGCAGTGAACAACACCTTGCAACTAATGAAAAACTGTTTTTT
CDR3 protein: CASSEQHLATNEKLFF

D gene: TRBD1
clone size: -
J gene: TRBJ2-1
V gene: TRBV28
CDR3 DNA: TGTGCCAGCAGGGGGACAGGGAAATACAATGAGCAGTTCTTC
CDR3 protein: CASRGTGKYNEQFF

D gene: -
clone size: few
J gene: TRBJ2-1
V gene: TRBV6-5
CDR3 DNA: TGTGCCAGCAGTTACTCTTCCCCTCACAGGGATGAGCAGTTCTTC
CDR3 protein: CASSYSSPHRDEQFF

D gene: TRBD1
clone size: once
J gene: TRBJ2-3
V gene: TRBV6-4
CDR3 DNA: TGTGCCAGCAGGAGGGACAGGAGCACAGATACGCAGTATTTT
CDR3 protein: CASRRDRSTDTQYF

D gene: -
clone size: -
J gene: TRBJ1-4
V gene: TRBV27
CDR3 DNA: TGTGCCAGCAGTTTGGGCACCCTCGGAGAAAAACTGTTTTTT
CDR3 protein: CASSLGTLGEKLFF

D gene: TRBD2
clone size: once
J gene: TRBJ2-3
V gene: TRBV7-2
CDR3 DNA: TGTGCCAGCAGCCCCCGGACTAGCGCTATATGGGGAGATACGCAGTATTTT
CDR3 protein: CASSPRTSAIWGDTQYF

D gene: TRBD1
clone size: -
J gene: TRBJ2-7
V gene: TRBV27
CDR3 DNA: TGTGCCAGCAGTTCGTCCCGGGACAGGACCTACGAGCAGTACTTC
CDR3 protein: CASSSSRDRTYEQYF

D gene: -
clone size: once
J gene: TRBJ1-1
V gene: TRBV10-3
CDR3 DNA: TGTGCCATCAGTGAGTCGGTCAGGGGCCAAACTGAAGCTTTCTTT
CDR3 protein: CAISESVRGQTEAFF

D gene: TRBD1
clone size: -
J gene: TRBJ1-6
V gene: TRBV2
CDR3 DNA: TGTGCCAGCAGTGCTTGGACAGGGCTGAGTTCACCCCTCCACTTT
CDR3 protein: CASSAWTGLSSPLHF

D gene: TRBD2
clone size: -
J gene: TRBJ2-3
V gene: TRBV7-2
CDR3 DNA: TGTGCCAGCAGCTTAAAAGTGAAGACTAGCGGGAGGTCAGATACGCAGTATTTT
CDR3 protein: CASSLKVKTSGRSDTQYF

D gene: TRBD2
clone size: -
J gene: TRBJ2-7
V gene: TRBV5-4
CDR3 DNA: TGTGCCAGCAGCCTTGGGACTAGCGGGAGAAGGGGCGAGCAGTACTTC
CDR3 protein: CASSLGTSGRRGEQYF

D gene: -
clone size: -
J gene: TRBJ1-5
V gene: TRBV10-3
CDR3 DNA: TGTGCCATCAGTGAGTCTCAGGTGGTCAGGCCCTCGGGCAATCAGCCCCAGCATTTT
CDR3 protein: CAISESQVVRPSGNQPQHF

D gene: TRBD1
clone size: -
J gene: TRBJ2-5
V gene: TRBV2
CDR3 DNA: TGTGCCAGCAGCGGGGACAGGGGTATTGAGACCCAGTACTTC
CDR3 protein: CASSGDRGIETQYF

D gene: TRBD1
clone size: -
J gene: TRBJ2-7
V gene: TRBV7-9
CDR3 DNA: TGTGCCAGCAGCTTGGACAGGGGGAGCGTCCACGAGCAGTACTTC
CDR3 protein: CASSLDRGSVHEQYF

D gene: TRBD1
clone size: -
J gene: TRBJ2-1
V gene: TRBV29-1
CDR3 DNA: TGCAGCGCCCGGGACAGGGACACCTACAATGAGCAGTTCTTC
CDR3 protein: CSARDRDTYNEQFF

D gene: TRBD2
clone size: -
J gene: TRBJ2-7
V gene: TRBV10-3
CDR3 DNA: TGTGCCACCGGGACTAGCGGGAGATTCTACGAGCAGTACTTC
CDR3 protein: CATGTSGRFYEQYF

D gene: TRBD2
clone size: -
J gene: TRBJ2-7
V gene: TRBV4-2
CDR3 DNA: TGTGCCAGCAGCCAAGAAGGCGCTAGCGGCTACGAGCAGTACTTC
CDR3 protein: CASSQEGASGYEQYF

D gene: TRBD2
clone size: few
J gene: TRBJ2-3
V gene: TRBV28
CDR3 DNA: TGTGCCAGCAGTTTGGGGACTAAGCGGGCTACGCAGTATTTT
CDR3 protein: CASSLGTKRATQYF

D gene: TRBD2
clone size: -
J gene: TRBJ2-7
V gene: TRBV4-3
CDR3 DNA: TGCGCCAGCAGCCAAGAATGGCTAGCGGCCCCCGAGCAGTACTTC
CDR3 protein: CASSQEWLAAPEQYF